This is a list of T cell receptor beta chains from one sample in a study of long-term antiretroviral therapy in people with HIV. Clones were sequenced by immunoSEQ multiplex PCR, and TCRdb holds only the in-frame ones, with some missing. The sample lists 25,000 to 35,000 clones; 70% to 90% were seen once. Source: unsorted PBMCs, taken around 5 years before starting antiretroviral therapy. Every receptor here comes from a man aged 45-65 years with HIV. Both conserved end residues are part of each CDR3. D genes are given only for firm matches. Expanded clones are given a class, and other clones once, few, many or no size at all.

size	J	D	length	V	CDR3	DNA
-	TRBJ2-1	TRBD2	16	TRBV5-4	CASSSLTSGALNEQFF	TGTGCCAGCAGCTCCCTGACTAGCGGGGCCCTCAATGAGCAGTTCTTC
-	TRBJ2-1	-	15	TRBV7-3	CASSPGVGPYNEQFF	TGTGCCAGCAGCCCTGGGGTGGGGCCCTACAATGAGCAGTTCTTC
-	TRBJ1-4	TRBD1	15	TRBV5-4	CASSTRDRDNEKLFF	TGTGCCAGCAGCACCCGGGACAGGGACAATGAAAAACTGTTTTTT
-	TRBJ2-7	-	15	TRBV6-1	CASSETPGSPEPQYF	TGTGCCAGCAGTGAAACCCCGGGATCTCCCGAACCGCAGTACTTC
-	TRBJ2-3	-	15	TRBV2	CASSERLGVPDTQYF	TGTGCCAGCAGTGAACGACTAGGAGTCCCGGATACGCAGTATTTT
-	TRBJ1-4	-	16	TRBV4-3	CASSRDTGPGSEKLFF	TGCGCCAGCAGCCGCGATACAGGGCCGGGAAGTGAAAAACTGTTTTTT
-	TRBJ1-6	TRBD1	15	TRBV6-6	CASSYRGTGDSPLHF	TGTGCCAGCAGTTACCGAGGGACAGGGGATTCACCCCTCCACTTT
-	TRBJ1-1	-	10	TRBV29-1	CSVSEVEAFF	TGCAGCGTTTCAGAGGTTGAAGCTTTCTTT
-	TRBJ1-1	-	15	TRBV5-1	CASSLSLAPNTEAFF	TGCGCCAGCAGCTTGTCGCTGGCCCCGAACACTGAAGCTTTCTTT
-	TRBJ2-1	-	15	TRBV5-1	CASSLDSKPYNEQFF	TGCGCCAGCAGCTTGGATTCCAAACCCTACAATGAGCAGTTCTTC
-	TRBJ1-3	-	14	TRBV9	CASSPIGQGNTIYF	TGTGCCAGCAGCCCTATAGGGCAAGGAAACACCATATATTTT
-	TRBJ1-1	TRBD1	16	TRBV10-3	CAIRQGASPMNTEAFF	TGTGCCATCAGGCAGGGGGCCTCCCCTATGAACACTGAAGCTTTCTTT
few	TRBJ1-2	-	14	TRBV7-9	CASSPTRGTDGYTF	TGTGCCAGCAGCCCGACAAGGGGTACTGATGGCTACACCTTC
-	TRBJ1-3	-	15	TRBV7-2	CASSFDRFYGNTIYF	TGTGCCAGCAGCTTCGACAGGTTTTATGGAAACACCATATATTTT
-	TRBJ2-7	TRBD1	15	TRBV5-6	CASSPRDRGHYEQYF	TGTGCCAGCAGCCCGCGGGACAGGGGGCACTACGAGCAGTACTTC
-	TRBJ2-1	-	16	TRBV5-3	CARSLAIGAPYNEQFF	TGTGCCAGAAGCTTGGCCATAGGGGCCCCCTACAATGAGCAGTTCTTC
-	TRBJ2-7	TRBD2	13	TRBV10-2	CASSWGGSDEQYF	TGCGCCAGCAGCTGGGGAGGGAGCGACGAGCAGTACTTC
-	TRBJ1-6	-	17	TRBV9	CASSARATLKPNSPLHF	TGTGCCAGCAGCGCCCGGGCCACCCTGAAGCCCAATTCACCCCTCCACTTT
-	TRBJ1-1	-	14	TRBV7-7	CAPLGVGLNTEAFF	TGTGCTCCCCTAGGGGTGGGGTTGAACACTGAAGCTTTCTTT
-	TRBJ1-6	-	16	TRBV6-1	CASSERGGVYNSPLHF	TGTGCCAGCAGTGAAAGGGGAGGGGTCTATAATTCACCCCTCCACTTT
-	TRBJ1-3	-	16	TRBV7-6	CASSSQGTSSGNTIYF	TGTGCCAGCAGCTCGCAAGGGACAAGCTCTGGAAACACCATATATTTT
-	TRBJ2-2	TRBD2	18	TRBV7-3	CASSSESLAGRNTGELFF	TGTGCCAGCAGCTCTGAAAGTCTAGCGGGGAGGAACACCGGGGAGCTGTTTTTT
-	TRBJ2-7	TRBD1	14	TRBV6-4	CASSEETGSAEQYF	TGTGCCAGCAGTGAGGAGACAGGGTCTGCCGAGCAGTACTTC